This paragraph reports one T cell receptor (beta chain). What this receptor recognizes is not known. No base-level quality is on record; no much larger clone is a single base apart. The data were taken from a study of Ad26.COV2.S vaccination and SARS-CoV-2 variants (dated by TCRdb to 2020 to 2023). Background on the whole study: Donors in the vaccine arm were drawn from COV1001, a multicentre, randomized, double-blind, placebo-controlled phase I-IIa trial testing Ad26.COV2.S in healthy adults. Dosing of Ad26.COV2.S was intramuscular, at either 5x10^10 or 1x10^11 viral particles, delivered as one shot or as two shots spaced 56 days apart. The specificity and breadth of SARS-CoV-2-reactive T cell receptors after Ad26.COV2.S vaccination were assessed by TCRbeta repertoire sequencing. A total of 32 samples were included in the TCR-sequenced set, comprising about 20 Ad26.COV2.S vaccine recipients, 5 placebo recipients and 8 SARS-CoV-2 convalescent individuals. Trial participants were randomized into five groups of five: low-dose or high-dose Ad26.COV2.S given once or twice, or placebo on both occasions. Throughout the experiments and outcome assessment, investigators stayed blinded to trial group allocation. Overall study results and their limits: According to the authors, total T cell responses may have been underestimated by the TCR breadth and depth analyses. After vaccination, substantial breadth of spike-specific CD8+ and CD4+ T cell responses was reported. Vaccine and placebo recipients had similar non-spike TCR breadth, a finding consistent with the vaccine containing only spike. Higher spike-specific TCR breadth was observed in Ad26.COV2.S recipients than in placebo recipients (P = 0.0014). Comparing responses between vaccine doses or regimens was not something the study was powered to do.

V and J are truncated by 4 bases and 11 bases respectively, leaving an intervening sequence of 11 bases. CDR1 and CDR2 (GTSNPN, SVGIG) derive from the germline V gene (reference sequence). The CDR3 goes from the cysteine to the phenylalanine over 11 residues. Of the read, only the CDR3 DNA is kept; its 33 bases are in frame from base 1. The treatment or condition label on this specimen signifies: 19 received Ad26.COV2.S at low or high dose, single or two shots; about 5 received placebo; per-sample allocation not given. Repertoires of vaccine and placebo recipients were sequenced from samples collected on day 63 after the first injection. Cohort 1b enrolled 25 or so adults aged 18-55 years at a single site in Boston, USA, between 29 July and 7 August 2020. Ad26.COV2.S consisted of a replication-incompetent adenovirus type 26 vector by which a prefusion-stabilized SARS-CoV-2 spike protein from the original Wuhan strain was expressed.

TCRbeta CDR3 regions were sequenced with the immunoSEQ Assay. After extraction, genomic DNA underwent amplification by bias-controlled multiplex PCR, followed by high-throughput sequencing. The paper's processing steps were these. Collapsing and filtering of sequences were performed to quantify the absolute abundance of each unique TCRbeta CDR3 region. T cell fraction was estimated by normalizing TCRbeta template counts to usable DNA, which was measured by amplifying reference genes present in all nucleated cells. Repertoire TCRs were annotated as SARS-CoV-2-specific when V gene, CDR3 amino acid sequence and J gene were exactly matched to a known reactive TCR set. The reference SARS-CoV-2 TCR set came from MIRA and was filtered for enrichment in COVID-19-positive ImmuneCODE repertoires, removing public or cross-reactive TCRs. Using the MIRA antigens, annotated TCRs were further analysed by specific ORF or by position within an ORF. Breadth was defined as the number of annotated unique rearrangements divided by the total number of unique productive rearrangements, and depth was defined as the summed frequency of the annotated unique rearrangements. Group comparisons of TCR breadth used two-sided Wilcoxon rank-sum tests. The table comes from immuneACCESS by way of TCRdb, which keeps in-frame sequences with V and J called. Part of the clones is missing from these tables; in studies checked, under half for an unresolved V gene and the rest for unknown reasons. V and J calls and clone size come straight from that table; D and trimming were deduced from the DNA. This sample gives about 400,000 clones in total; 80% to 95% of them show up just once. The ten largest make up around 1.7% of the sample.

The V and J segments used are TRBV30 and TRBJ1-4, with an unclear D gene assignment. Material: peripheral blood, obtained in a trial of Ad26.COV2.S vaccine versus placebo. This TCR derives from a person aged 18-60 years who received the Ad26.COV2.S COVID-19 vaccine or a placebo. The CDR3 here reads CAWINGRKLFF. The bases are TGTGCCTGGATAAACGGACGTAAACTGTTTTTT.